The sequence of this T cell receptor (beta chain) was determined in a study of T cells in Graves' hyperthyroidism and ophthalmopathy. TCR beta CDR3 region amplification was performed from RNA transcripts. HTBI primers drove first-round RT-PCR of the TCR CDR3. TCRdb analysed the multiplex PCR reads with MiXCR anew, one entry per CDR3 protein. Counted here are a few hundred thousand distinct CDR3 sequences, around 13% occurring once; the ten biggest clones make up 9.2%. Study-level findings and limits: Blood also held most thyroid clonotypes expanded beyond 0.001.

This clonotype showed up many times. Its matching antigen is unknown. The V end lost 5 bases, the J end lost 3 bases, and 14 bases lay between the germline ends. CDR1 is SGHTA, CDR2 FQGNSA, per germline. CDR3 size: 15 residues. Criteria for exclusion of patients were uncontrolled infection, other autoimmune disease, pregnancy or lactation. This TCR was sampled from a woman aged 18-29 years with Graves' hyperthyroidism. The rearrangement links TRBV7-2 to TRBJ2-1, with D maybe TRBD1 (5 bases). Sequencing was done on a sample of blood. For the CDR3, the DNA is TGTGCCAGCAGCCCAATGGGGCTAGTCTACAATGAGCAGTTCTTC. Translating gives CASSPMGLVYNEQFF.